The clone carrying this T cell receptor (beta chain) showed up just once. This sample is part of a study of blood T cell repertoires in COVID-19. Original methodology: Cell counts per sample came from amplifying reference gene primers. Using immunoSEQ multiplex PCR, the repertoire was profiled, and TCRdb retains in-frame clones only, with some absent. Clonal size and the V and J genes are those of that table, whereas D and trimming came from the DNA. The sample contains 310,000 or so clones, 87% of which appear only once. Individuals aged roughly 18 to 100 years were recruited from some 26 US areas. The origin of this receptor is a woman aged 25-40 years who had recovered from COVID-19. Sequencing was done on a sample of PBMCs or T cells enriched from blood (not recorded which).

CDR3 loop: CASINGEGGYTF. The CDR3 DNA follows: TGTGCCAGCATTAACGGGGAGGGTGGCTACACCTTC. This chain links TRBV6-5 with TRBJ1-2; D unresolved. V shed 7 bases and J shed 7 bases, with 13 bases lying between them. Per the germline V gene, CDR1 is MNHEY and CDR2 is SVGAGI. The CDR3 has 12 amino acids.